The rows below give T cell receptor beta chains drawn from one sample of a study of T cell responses to AZD1222 COVID-19 vaccine. Using immunoSEQ multiplex PCR, the repertoire was profiled, and TCRdb retains in-frame clones only, with some absent. The table has 110,000 or so clones, around 88% seen once. Sequences were derived from peripheral blood, sampled 28 days after the second AZD1222 dose. The receptors originated from an adult who received the AZD1222 COVID-19 vaccine. Each CDR3 is given with its conserved first and last residue. D genes are given only for firm matches. Part of the rows lack a size; the others show once, few, many or a class for expanded clones.

D gene	V gene	clone size	J gene	CDR3 protein	CDR3 DNA
NA	TRBV6-2/TRBV6-3	medium-sized	TRBJ1-1	CASSYLRDTEAFF	TGTGCCAGCAGTTATCTTAGAGACACTGAAGCTTTCTTT
NA	TRBV4-1	NA	TRBJ1-1	CASSQEWTANTEAFF	TGCGCCAGCAGCCAAGAATGGACGGCGAACACTGAAGCTTTCTTT
NA	TRBV6-6	NA	TRBJ1-3	CASSYSTTGNTIYF	TGTGCCAGCAGTTACTCCACAACTGGAAACACCATATATTTT
TRBD2	TRBV4-1	NA	TRBJ2-5	CASSQGRTSGGEETQYF	TGCGCCAGCAGCCAAGGAAGGACTAGCGGGGGGGAAGAGACCCAGTACTTC
NA	TRBV28	NA	TRBJ2-5	CASSLSGGGEETQYF	TGTGCCAGCAGTTTATCAGGCGGGGGCGAAGAGACCCAGTACTTC
TRBD1	TRBV6-5	NA	TRBJ2-1	CASSYSGQGRGEQFF	TGTGCCAGCAGTTACTCGGGACAGGGGAGGGGTGAGCAGTTCTTC
NA	TRBV10-3	NA	TRBJ1-3	CVESTGSGNTIYF	TGTGTCGAAAGTACGGGTTCTGGAAACACCATATATTTT
NA	TRBV7-9	few	TRBJ1-6	CASSLSVGTLHF	TGTGCCAGCAGCTTATCGGTCGGGACCCTCCACTTT
NA	TRBV5-8	NA	TRBJ2-2	CASSLGGLIGELFF	TGTGCCAGCAGCTTGGGAGGGTTGATCGGGGAGCTGTTTTTT
TRBD1	TRBV6-5	few	TRBJ2-7	CASNHGTGGDEQYF	TGTGCCAGCAACCACGGGACAGGAGGGGACGAGCAGTACTTC
NA	TRBV7-7	NA	TRBJ1-1	CASSLGANTEAFF	TGTGCCAGCAGCTTAGGGGCGAACACTGAAGCTTTCTTT
NA	TRBV7-9	NA	TRBJ1-4	CASTKWGGINEKLFF	TGTGCCAGCACCAAATGGGGGGGAATCAATGAAAAACTGTTTTTT
NA	TRBV19	NA	TRBJ1-5	CASSIKRQRNQPQHF	TGTGCCAGTAGTATCAAGCGACAGAGGAATCAGCCCCAGCATTTT
TRBD1	TRBV5-6	NA	TRBJ1-5	CASSHGQGSGNQPQHF	TGTGCCAGCAGCCATGGACAGGGCAGCGGCAATCAGCCCCAGCATTTT
TRBD1	TRBV6-5	NA	TRBJ2-1	CASSSRQGPNEQFF	TGTGCCAGCAGTTCTAGACAGGGGCCCAATGAGCAGTTCTTC
NA	TRBV19	once	TRBJ1-4	CASSIWGGDEKLFF	TGTGCCAGTAGTATTTGGGGGGGCGATGAAAAACTGTTTTTT
NA	TRBV29-1	NA	TRBJ2-1	CSVASGYNEQFF	TGCAGCGTTGCTTCCGGTTACAATGAGCAGTTCTTC
TRBD2	TRBV5-1	NA	TRBJ2-7	CASSLASGAVYEQYF	TGCGCCAGCAGCTTGGCCAGCGGGGCGGTCTACGAGCAGTACTTC
NA	TRBV6-5	NA	TRBJ2-6	CASSYGGANVLTF	TGTGCCAGCAGTTATGGGGGGGCCAACGTCCTGACTTTC
TRBD1	TRBV6-5	NA	TRBJ2-7	CASRRTGQGPYEQYF	TGTGCCAGCAGGAGGACAGGCCAGGGCCCATACGAGCAGTACTTC
NA	TRBV7-9	few	TRBJ2-1	CASSQGRTYNEQFF	TGTGCCAGCAGCCAGGGGCGGACCTACAATGAGCAGTTCTTC
NA	TRBV3-1/TRBV3-2	NA	TRBJ2-2	CASSQGIGELFF	TGTGCCAGCAGCCAGGGCATCGGGGAGCTGTTTTTT
NA	TRBV28	NA	TRBJ1-1	CASSPPGGRKTEAFF	TGTGCCAGCAGCCCTCCCGGGGGGAGGAAAACTGAAGCTTTCTTT
NA	TRBV12-5	NA	TRBJ2-3	CASGGNTDTQYF	TGTGCTAGTGGCGGGAACACAGATACGCAGTATTTT
TRBD1	TRBV6-4	NA	TRBJ1-4	CASRGGDRAVEKLFF	TGTGCCAGCAGGGGGGGGGACAGGGCAGTTGAAAAACTGTTTTTT
NA	TRBV6-5	NA	TRBJ1-4	CASSYPTGGMEKLFF	TGTGCCAGCAGTTACCCGACTGGGGGCATGGAAAAACTGTTTTTT